Listed below are T cell receptor beta chains from one sample, sequenced in a study of blood T cell repertoires in COVID-19. The method was immunoSEQ multiplex PCR; TCRdb's version includes in-frame clones alone and lacks a portion of them. The table shows 140,000 to 150,000 clones, with 65% to 85% occurring only once. Sequences were obtained from PBMCs or T cells enriched from blood (not recorded which). The source is a woman between 45 and 60 years old who had been exposed to COVID-19. Each CDR3 is given with its conserved first and last residue. D genes are given only for firm matches. Size is omitted from some rows. Given values are once, few, many or a class for expanded clones.

v_gene,d_gene,j_gene,abundance,CDR3nt,CDR3aa
TRBV11-2,TRBD2,TRBJ2-1,NA,TGTGCCAGCAGCCTGTTACTAGCGGGCACCAGTGAGCAGTTCTTC,CASSLLLAGTSEQFF
TRBV19,NA,TRBJ1-6,NA,TGTGCCAGTAGTGAGCCGACAGGAGCCGGGTCCTATAATTCACCCCTCCACTTT,CASSEPTGAGSYNSPLHF
TRBV9,NA,TRBJ1-1,NA,TGTGCCAGCAGCGTAGCACAGGGATACACTGAAGCTTTCTTT,CASSVAQGYTEAFF
TRBV7-9,NA,TRBJ1-4,NA,TGTGCCAGCAGCTTAGCTGGAGGGCAAGAAAAACTGTTTTTT,CASSLAGGQEKLFF
TRBV12-3/TRBV12-4,NA,TRBJ2-5,once,TGTGCCAGCAGTTTAGCACTGGAGGAGACCCAGTACTTC,CASSLALEETQYF
TRBV4-2,NA,TRBJ1-1,NA,TGTGCCAGCAGCCAAGATGGGGCAGGGCCTAAAGCTTTCTTT,CASSQDGAGPKAFF
TRBV7-2,NA,TRBJ2-1,NA,TGTGCCAGCAGCTTAGCGCGGGTACGGTACAATGAGCAGTTCTTC,CASSLARVRYNEQFF
TRBV7-3,TRBD2,TRBJ2-3,NA,TGTGCCAGCAGCTTAAATCACGGGGGGGCAACAGATACGCAGTATTTT,CASSLNHGGATDTQYF
TRBV28,NA,TRBJ1-6,once,TGTGCCAGCAGTTTCTCGGCAGGGAGGTCACCCCTCCACTTT,CASSFSAGRSPLHF
TRBV5-6,TRBD1,TRBJ1-4,NA,TGTGCCAGCAGCCCGGCGGACAGGGCCAAACTGTTTTTT,CASSPADRAKLFF
TRBV13,NA,TRBJ1-1,NA,TGTGCCAGCAGCTTAGCCCCGACAGCCATGAACACTGAAGCTTTCTTT,CASSLAPTAMNTEAFF
TRBV6-5,NA,TRBJ2-3,few,TGTGCCAGCAGTTACGCCGGGTCTAGCACAGATACGCAGTATTTT,CASSYAGSSTDTQYF
TRBV7-2,TRBD1,TRBJ1-2,NA,TGTGCCAGCAGCTCCCGGGGACAGGCCAACTATGGCTACACCTTC,CASSSRGQANYGYTF
TRBV11-2,TRBD2,TRBJ2-1,NA,TGTGCCAGCAGATCCTTAGCGGGGGGAGGACCTAAATCGTACAATGAGCAGTTCTTC,CASRSLAGGGPKSYNEQFF
TRBV9,TRBD2,TRBJ2-5,NA,TGTGCCAGCAGCGTAAGGGGTACCTCCGGGACTAGCGGGGGGGCTGGGCAAGAGACCCAGTACTTC,CASSVRGTSGTSGGAGQETQYF
TRBV10-2,NA,TRBJ2-3,NA,TGCGCCAGCAGTGAGAACGGAGGTACGCAGTATTTT,CASSENGGTQYF
TRBV9,NA,TRBJ2-7,NA,TGTGCCAGCAGCCCTCGAAGAGAATTGTACGAGCAGTACTTC,CASSPRRELYEQYF
TRBV9,NA,TRBJ1-1,NA,TGTGCCAGCAGCCCAAACGGGGTTGGTGACACTGAAGCTTTCTTT,CASSPNGVGDTEAFF
TRBV15,TRBD2,TRBJ2-7,few,TGTGCCACCAGCAAAGCGGGAGGGCCAGACGAGCAGTACTTC,CATSKAGGPDEQYF
TRBV9,NA,TRBJ1-6,NA,TGTGCCAGCAGCGTAGAGGGGGAAAGCTCCTATAATTCACCCCTCCACTTT,CASSVEGESSYNSPLHF
TRBV28,TRBD2,TRBJ2-5,NA,TGTGCCAGCAGTTTACAACCGTGGAGCGGGAGTTGGGAAGAGACCCAGTACTTC,CASSLQPWSGSWEETQYF
TRBV5-1,NA,TRBJ2-2,NA,TGCGCCAGCAGCGCGGACAGCCAGGGGAACACCGGGGAGCTGTTTTTT,CASSADSQGNTGELFF
TRBV5-1,NA,TRBJ2-3,NA,TGCGCCAGCAGCTTGAGACTAGTAGGGACAGATACGCAGTATTTT,CASSLRLVGTDTQYF
TRBV9,NA,TRBJ2-7,NA,TGTGCCAGCAGCGCGATAAGGGAGTACGGCGAGCAGTACTTC,CASSAIREYGEQYF
TRBV5-4,TRBD1,TRBJ1-6,NA,TGTGCCAGCAGCGATCCCGGGACAGGGGTCTCACCCCTCCACTTT,CASSDPGTGVSPLHF
TRBV20-1,NA,TRBJ1-2,NA,TGCAGTGCGTCAAGCTACACCTTC,CSASSYTF
TRBV27,NA,TRBJ1-5,NA,TGTGCCAGCAGTACGGGGGGGGCTTATAGCAATCAGCCCCAGCATTTT,CASSTGGAYSNQPQHF
TRBV25-1,NA,TRBJ2-1,NA,TGTGCCAGCCTGGTGGTGGGGGCTATAGGGGACAATGAGCAGTTCTTC,CASLVVGAIGDNEQFF
TRBV18,NA,TRBJ2-3,NA,TGTGCCAGCTCACGTTCCCCCAGAGGGGGTTCGGATACAGATACGCAGTATTTT,CASSRSPRGGSDTDTQYF
TRBV5-1,TRBD1,TRBJ2-7,few,TGCGCCAGCAGCCTCCATGGTTCAAGGACAGGGTACTCCTACGAGCAGTACTTC,CASSLHGSRTGYSYEQYF
TRBV9,NA,TRBJ2-1,NA,TGTGCCAGCAGCGGGAGGAAGATCAATGAGCAGTTCTTC,CASSGRKINEQFF
TRBV27,NA,TRBJ1-3,NA,TGTGCCAGCAGTTTTGGGCCAAGTAGTGCCATATATTTT,CASSFGPSSAIYF
TRBV11-2,TRBD2,TRBJ2-2,NA,TGTGCCAGCAGCTCACTAGCGGGAGGGTTCACCGGGGAGCTGTTTTTT,CASSSLAGGFTGELFF
TRBV3-1/TRBV3-2,TRBD2,TRBJ2-1,NA,TGTGCCAGCAGCCAAGATCAGCTAGCGGGGGCGAAAAATGAGCAGTTCTTC,CASSQDQLAGAKNEQFF
TRBV10-3,NA,TRBJ2-5,NA,TGTGCCATCAGCCGAAAGACAGGAGCACCCCAAGAGACCCAGTACTTC,CAISRKTGAPQETQYF
TRBV7-2,NA,TRBJ2-7,NA,TGTGCCAGCAGCTTCAGACAGTCCTACGAGCAGTACTTC,CASSFRQSYEQYF
TRBV7-9,NA,TRBJ1-1,NA,TGTGCCAGCAGCCCCTCTGGGGCTGTGAACACTGAAGCTTTCTTT,CASSPSGAVNTEAFF
TRBV23-1,TRBD1,TRBJ1-2,NA,TGCGCCAGCAGTCGGGGGCAGGGGGCGGGTGGCTACACCTTC,CASSRGQGAGGYTF
TRBV7-9,TRBD1,TRBJ2-4,NA,TGTGCCAGCAGCTTGGGACAGGGGTTGTACTTC,CASSLGQGLYF
TRBV7-9,NA,TRBJ1-4,NA,TGTGCCAGCTCCCGCGGGGGAGGCCCGCTCCTTGACGGAAAACTGTTTTTT,CASSRGGGPLLDGKLFF